This T cell receptor (beta chain) was documented in a study of blood T cell repertoires in COVID-19. Turning to the study itself: PBMCs, B-cell-depleted T cells, or T cells provided the cDNA or gDNA that made up the material.

In the authors' methods: Amplifying reference gene primers gave estimates of nucleated cell counts. Data came from immunoSEQ multiplex PCR; TCRdb stores just in-frame clones and leaves some out. V and J calls and clone size are as listed in that table; D and trimming were resolved from the DNA. The sample holds 130,000 to 150,000 clones, around 87% seen once. Participants were aged about 18 to 100 years from approximately 24 US areas. Cohort allocation depended upon clinical history that participants reported. The receptor's source is a man aged 60 to 75 who had recovered from COVID-19. Sequenced: PBMCs or T cells enriched from blood (not recorded which).

The CDR3 loop is CASSPTRRHTDTQYF. CDR3 sequence (DNA): TGTGCCAGCAGCCCCACCCGGCGGCACACAGATACGCAGTATTTT. The chain has TRBV3-1 (or the pseudogene TRBV3-2) and TRBJ2-3; unclear D gene. Germline loops: CDR1 LGHDT, CDR2 YNNKEL (reference sequence). V was pared by 4 bases and J by 2 bases, with 13 bases between. The CDR3 runs 15 residues.